This T cell receptor beta chain was sequenced in a study of beta chain features in type 1 diabetes. Study in general: Patients did not differ from healthy donors in age, gender or cell yield.

CD4+ naive, central memory, regulatory and stem cell-like memory cells were sorted via CD45RO/CCR7/CD25/CD127/CD95/CD27. Sequencing targeted expressed TCRB transcripts, as all isolated RNA had been reverse transcribed. Profiled with immunoSEQ multiplex PCR; TCRdb holds only in-frame clones, not every one. The sample records 600,000 or so clones, more than 12% being singletons. CDR1 MGHRA and CDR2 YSYEKL come from the germline V gene. V was shortened by 1 base and J by 8 bases, with 20 bases between the two germline ends. The CDR3 spans 16 residues. About this clone: The antigen remains undetermined.

General observations from the study: In every one of the four CD4+ subsets, TCRB CDR3s were moderately but significantly shorter in Type 1 diabetes patients. PCR may have favored shorter templates equally in patients and controls.

The receptor's source is a man aged 18-30 years with type 1 diabetes. The sequenced sample consisted of naive CD4+ T cells from blood. The chain combines TRBV4-1 with TRBJ1-2; D might be TRBD1 (6 bases). The CDR3 is CASSQAWTASPIGYTF. CDR3 nucleotides: TGCGCCAGCAGCCAAGCTTGGACAGCATCCCCTATAGGCTACACCTTC.